These 26 T cell receptor beta chains share one sample of origin, sequenced in a study of pediatric ulcerative colitis. The assay was immunoSEQ multiplex PCR, and TCRdb's table has in-frame clones only and misses some. The data show 64,000 or so clones, over 70% seen once. The specimen was blood. These receptors all come from a boy between 5 and 17 years old with moderate ulcerative colitis.

This chain connects TRBV27 to TRBJ1-2; unclear D gene. Trimming cost V 8 bases and J 2 bases, with 15 bases left between them. The CDR3 runs 14 residues. Germline assignment: CDR1 MNHEY and CDR2 SMNVEV (reference sequence). CDR3 DNA sequence: TGTGCCAGCGGGTCTAGGACGCAAAACTATGGCTACACCTTC. Its translation is CASGSRTQNYGYTF.

The V call is TRBV29-1, the J call TRBJ1-2, with D maybe TRBD1 (6 bases). The CDR3 is made up of 14 amino acids. Trimming left V 3 bases short and J 4 bases short, with 15 bases between. Germline lookup yields CDR1 SQVTM and CDR2 ANQGSEA. The CDR3 coding sequence is TGCAGCGTTGACGAACTCAGGGGCCTCTATGGCTACACCTTC. Amino acid sequence: CSVDELRGLYGYTF.

The V gene is TRBV27, the J gene TRBJ2-7; 8 bases match TRBD1. This CDR3 spans 15 amino acids. Germline CDR1 and CDR2: MNHEY and SMNVEV (reference sequence). The V gene end was trimmed by 6 bases and the J gene end by 6 bases; junction bases not matched to a gene: 13. The CDR3 here is CASREIQGVKGEQYF. The CDR3 DNA follows: TGTGCCAGCAGGGAGATACAGGGGGTAAAAGGCGAGCAGTACTTC.

The chain employs TRBV16 and TRBJ1-5; D uncertain. With 6 bases removed from V and 2 bases from J, the gap between germline ends came to 14 bases. CDR3 length: 15 amino acids. Germline CDR1 reads KGHSY; CDR2 reads FQNENV. For the CDR3, the DNA is TGTGCCAGCAGTCGGACGGGAGTAGGCAATCAGCCCCAGCATTTT. This sequence encodes CASSRTGVGNQPQHF.

This sequence joins TRBV5-6 and TRBJ2-7; D is possibly TRBD2 (6 bases). This CDR3 contains 12 residues. The germline V gene encodes CDR1 SGHDT and CDR2 YYEEEE. V gave up 3 bases and J gave up 2 bases, with 6 bases separating them. CDR3 sequence reads: CASSWGAYEQYF. The CDR3 DNA sequence: TGTGCCAGCAGCTGGGGGGCCTACGAGCAGTACTTC.

This clone was seen more than once but under ten times. The chain is built from TRBV5-1 and TRBJ1-2; TRBD1 might be the D (6 bases). CDR3 length: 14 residues. Germline assignment: CDR1 SGHRS and CDR2 YFSETQ. V lost 0 bases, J lost 5 bases, and 11 bases lay in between. The CDR3 bases are TGCGCCAGCAGCTTGGGACAGGCTCCGTATGGCTACACCTTC. It is translated as CASSLGQAPYGYTF.

The chain recombines TRBV19 with TRBJ2-7; weak D call: TRBD1 (5 bases). The CDR3 is 15 amino acids. Trimming cost V 2 bases and J 2 bases, with 13 bases left between them. CDR1 and CDR2 (germline): LNHDA, SQIVND (reference sequence). The CDR3 nucleotides are TGTGCCAGTAGTATAACCCCAACGACAGCCTACGAGCAGTACTTC. Encoded protein: CASSITPTTAYEQYF.

The chain joins TRBV6-5 to TRBJ1-2; D uncertain. Germline V gives CDR1 MNHEY, CDR2 SVGAGI. The germline V and J ends were trimmed by 6 bases and 8 bases, with 13 bases remaining between them. The CDR3 runs 12 residues. The CDR3: CASREQNLGYTF. The DNA for the CDR3 is TGTGCCAGCAGGGAGCAGAATTTGGGCTACACCTTC.

V usage is TRBV9 and J usage is TRBJ2-6; 9 positions agree with TRBD1. After removal of 3 bases from V and 2 bases from J, the junction contained 3 bases not matched to a gene. CDR3 length equals 16 residues. Germline-derived CDR1 and CDR2 are SGDLS and YYNGEE. The CDR3 here is CASSARTGAGANVLTF. The CDR3 DNA is TGTGCCAGCAGCGCCCGGACAGGGGCTGGGGCCAACGTCCTGACTTTC.

In its sample, this clone was seen a few times. The chain uses TRBV7-9 and TRBJ1-1, with 7 nucleotides matching TRBD1. The V segment lost 5 bases and the J segment 4 bases; nucleotides outside the gene matches: 10. Germline assignment: CDR1 SEHNR and CDR2 FQNEAQ (reference sequence). The CDR3 sequence is 15 residues long. CDR3 sequence: CASSKRGTVGTEAFF. CDR3 coding DNA: TGTGCCAGCAGCAAACGGGGGACAGTAGGCACTGAAGCTTTCTTT.

The V and J genes are TRBV19 and TRBJ1-3, with 9 bases aligning to TRBD1. Per the germline V gene, CDR1 is LNHDA and CDR2 is SQIVND (reference sequence). The CDR3 runs 20 residues. Germline trimming cut 6 bases from V and 0 bases from J; bases unmatched to any gene: 18. The CDR3 spells CASRPTAGQGGTSSGNTIYF. The CDR3 DNA sequence: TGTGCCAGTAGACCCACGGCGGGACAGGGTGGAACAAGCTCTGGAAACACCATATATTTT.

CDR3 in DNA: TGTGCCAGCAGCTTCCAAGAGGGGTATACGCAGTATTTT. This translates into CASSFQEGYTQYF. The rearrangement links TRBV7-3 to TRBJ2-3; D tentatively reads TRBD1 or TRBD2 (5 bases each). CDR3 length equals 13 residues. The V end was cut by 3 bases, the J end by 7 bases, with 11 bases between. The germline gives CDR1 SGHTA, CDR2 FQGTGA.

The chain combines TRBV4-1 with TRBJ1-5; D remains ambiguous. This CDR3 has 16 residues. V shed 1 base and J shed 0 bases, with 10 bases lying between them. Germline CDR1 and CDR2: MGHRA and YSYEKL. Here the CDR3 DNA reads TGCGCCAGCAGCCAAGTCCCTCCCCTTAGCAATCAGCCCCAGCATTTT. This encodes CASSQVPPLSNQPQHF.

The V gene is TRBV7-2, the J gene TRBJ1-2; D not resolved. Looked up from germline, CDR1 is SGHTA and CDR2 is FQGNSA. The V end was cut by 3 bases, the J end by 3 bases, with 8 bases between. The CDR3 is made up of 13 amino acids. Written as DNA, the CDR3 is TGTGCCAGCAGCTTCCACGGGTACTATGGCTACACCTTC. This gives the protein CASSFHGYYGYTF.

V is TRBV7-2 and J is TRBJ2-1, with a possible D match to TRBD1 (5 bases). Germline values: CDR1 SGHTA, CDR2 FQGNSA. The CDR3 is made up of 15 amino acids. The V gene lost 4 bases and the J gene lost 6 bases, with 16 bases spanning the gap. This CDR3 is CASSSPGRAPNEQFF. The DNA of the CDR3 is TGTGCCAGCAGCTCACCGGGCAGGGCCCCCAATGAGCAGTTCTTC.

The rearrangement uses TRBV11-2 and TRBJ2-1; 11 positions agree with TRBD2. Germline loops: CDR1 SGHAT, CDR2 FQNNGV. J gave up 5 bases and V 5 bases, and 17 bases lay outside the gene matches. This CDR3 comprises 19 residues. CDR3 bases: TGTGCCAGCAGCCCCGGCCTACTAGCGGGAGTTAGTAGAGACAATGAGCAGTTCTTC. This translates into CASSPGLLAGVSRDNEQFF.

With regard to this clone: An end of the junction differs from the germline gene, which may be a read error. This chain links TRBV11-2 with TRBJ2-3, with D hard to call. This CDR3 is 13 amino acids long. Germline V gene data show CDR1 as SGHAT and CDR2 as FQNNGV. CDR3 region: CASSFSPEDAQYF. The CDR3 nucleotides read TGTGCCAGCAGCTTTTCCCCGGAAGATGCGCAGTATTTT. Using reference TRBV11-2 and TRBJ2-3 for the parts outside the CDR3, the full variable domain is EAGVAQSPRYKIIEKRQSVAFWCNPISGHATLYWYQQILGQGPKLLIQFQNNGVVDDSQLPKDRFSAERLKGVDSTLKIQPAKLEDSAVYLCASSFSPEDAQYFGPGTRLTVL.

The rearrangement joins TRBV29-1 to TRBJ2-7, with 11 bases that match TRBD2. V shed 1 base, J shed 0 bases, and the junction held 8 bases outside the gene matches. This CDR3 contains 17 residues. The V gene's germline CDR1 is SQVTM and CDR2 ANQGSEA. The CDR3 sequence: CSVEGTSGSLSSYEQYF. The CDR3 DNA reads TGCAGCGTTGAAGGTACTAGCGGGAGCCTTAGCTCCTACGAGCAGTACTTC.

This clone appeared a few times. The CDR3 here is CASSIGTEAFF. The DNA of the CDR3 is TGTGCCAGTAGTATCGGCACTGAAGCTTTCTTT. This chain joins TRBV19 and TRBJ1-1; D is uncertain. From germline, CDR1 is LNHDA and CDR2 SQIVND (reference sequence). The CDR3 is 11 residues long. V was trimmed by 3 bases and J by 4 bases, leaving 3 bases between them.

The V and J genes are TRBV7-3 and TRBJ2-1, with D perhaps TRBD1 (6 bases). Trimming removed 5 bases from V and 2 bases from J, with 13 bases in between. CDR1 and CDR2 (germline): SGHTA, FQGTGA. The CDR3 has 15 residues. CDR3: CASSPAPGAYNEQFF. As DNA, the CDR3 is TGTGCCAGCAGCCCCGCCCCAGGGGCCTACAATGAGCAGTTCTTC. The full variable domain, rest sourced from reference TRBV7-3 and TRBJ2-1, is GAGVSQTPSNKVTEKGKYVELRCDPISGHTALYWYRQSLGQGPEFLIYFQGTGAADDSGLPNDRFFAVRPEGSVSTLKIQRTERGDSAVYLCASSPAPGAYNEQFFGPGTRLTVL.

This rearrangement joins TRBV5-1 to TRBJ1-4; no clear D. Trimming pared 1 base from V and 5 bases from J, leaving 12 bases between. This CDR3 has 15 residues. Germline CDR1 reads SGHRS; CDR2 reads YFSETQ. The CDR3 spells CASSLYSSTNEKLFF. DNA for the CDR3: TGCGCCAGCAGCTTGTATTCCAGCACAAATGAAAAACTGTTTTTT.

This clone has more than one count but fewer than ten. The genes are TRBV30 and TRBJ1-1; no firm D call. Germline CDR1 reads GTSNPN; CDR2 reads SVGIG (reference sequence). CDR3 length: 18 amino acids. V lost 3 bases and J 1 base, leaving 24 bases between the germline ends. CDR3 protein: CAWRAPLTYRSENTEAFF. CDR3 coding DNA: TGTGCCTGGAGGGCCCCTCTCACGTACCGAAGCGAGAACACTGAAGCTTTCTTT. Filled out from reference TRBV30 and TRBJ1-1, the complete variable domain reads SQTIHQWPATLVQPVGSPLSLECTVEGTSNPNLYWYRQAAGRGLQLLFYSVGIGQISSEVPQNLSASRPQDRQFILSSKKLLLSDSGFYLCAWRAPLTYRSENTEAFFGQGTRLTVV.

The rearrangement uses TRBV5-1 and TRBJ1-6, with D perhaps matching TRBD1 (6 bases). V lost 7 bases, J lost 9 bases, and 20 bases lay in between. This CDR3 has 15 amino acids. Per the germline V gene, CDR1 is SGHRS and CDR2 is YFSETQ. This CDR3 reads CASSGGGLIGSPLHF. The CDR3 nucleotides read TGCGCCAGCTCGGGAGGGGGGTTAATAGGTTCACCCCTCCACTTT.

V and J are TRBV7-2 and TRBJ2-7; 11 bases align to TRBD2. V lost 6 bases and J lost 0; bases outside the gene matches: 13. The CDR3 sequence is 18 residues long. Germline CDR1 SGHTA, CDR2 FQGNSA. The CDR3 DNA follows: TGTGCCAGCAGATCAGGGACTAGCGGATCTTTTCCCTCCTACGAGCAGTACTTC. Protein product: CASRSGTSGSFPSYEQYF.

The rearrangement links TRBV6-5 to TRBJ2-2; 9 nucleotides agree with TRBD1. This CDR3 has 15 residues. V shed 8 bases, J shed 7 bases, and the junction held 11 bases outside the gene matches. Looked up from germline, CDR1 is MNHEY and CDR2 is SVGAGI. The CDR3 bases are TGTGCCAGCTCGATCGGGACAGGGTTTTTCGGGGAGCTGTTTTTT. Translation gives CASSIGTGFFGELFF.

The gene calls are TRBV6-1 and TRBJ1-2, with no clear D. This CDR3 contains 12 residues. The V end lost 3 bases, the J end lost 1 base, and 3 bases lay between the germline ends. Germline lookup yields CDR1 MNHNS and CDR2 SASEGT. CDR3: CASSDSNYGYTF. CDR3 nucleotides: TGTGCCAGCAGTGACAGTAACTATGGCTACACCTTC.